The 5 T cell receptor beta chains below come from one sample, sequenced in a study of T-cell memory formation after mild COVID-19 (dated by TCRdb to about 2021). Libraries were made using 5' RACE. Sequencing instrument: Illumina NovaSeq 6000. TCRdb ran its own pipeline on the public reads, namely fastp trimming at Q25 and MiXCR clone calling, and kept in-frame beta chains. Records with the same CDR3 protein are collapsed into one entry carrying the most frequent genes and DNA. This sample comprises about 38,000 distinct CDR3 sequences, roughly 10% of them detected only once. The ten largest clones represent under 30% of the sample. The specimen sequenced was PBMCs or a T cell subset sorted from them (not recorded which). These receptors were obtained from a man aged 18 to 30 who had mild COVID-19 (a few samples of this study predate the infection). The sample titles of this study are shuffled in the database, so cell type and time point are left out; the donor was told from shared clones.

This clonotype was recorded at least ten times. The genes are TRBV5-1 and TRBJ2-7; no firm D call. V lost 2 bases to trimming and J lost 5 bases, with 11 bases between them. Looked up from germline, CDR1 is SGHRS and CDR2 is YFSETQ. CDR3 length: 13 amino acids. This CDR3 reads CASSFLSLDEQYF. The DNA of the CDR3 is TGCGCCAGCAGCTTCTTGTCCCTTGACGAGCAGTACTTC.

There are many counts of this clonotype. The V and J genes are TRBV29-1 and TRBJ2-4, with TRBD1 matching 10 bases. The germline gives CDR1 SQVTM, CDR2 ANQGSEA. The CDR3 runs to 13 residues. The V gene end was trimmed by 2 bases and the J gene end by 6 bases; junction bases not matched to a gene: 1. CDR3 sequence (DNA): TGCAGCGTTGAAAGGGACAGGGGAAACATTCAGTACTTC. Its protein product is CSVERDRGNIQYF.

This clonotype showed up many times. The chain employs TRBV7-2 and TRBJ2-1, with D perhaps TRBD1 (5 bases). V was pared by 2 bases and J by 11 bases, with 10 bases between. From germline, CDR1 is SGHTA and CDR2 FQGNSA. The CDR3 runs to 12 residues. As DNA, the CDR3 is TGTGCCAGCAGCTTATCCAGGGTGAAGCAGTTCTTC. Translated: CASSLSRVKQFF. The whole variable domain, filled in from reference TRBV7-2 and TRBJ2-1, reads GAGVSQSPSNKVTEKGKDVELRCDPISGHTALYWYRQSLGQGLEFLIYFQGNSAPDKSGLPSDRFSAERTGGSVSTLTIQRTQQEDSAVYLCASSLSRVKQFFGPGTRLTVL.

This sequence joins TRBV7-8 and TRBJ1-4, with D possibly TRBD1 on 5 matching bases. The CDR3 length is 13 residues. V was pared by 5 bases and J by 5 bases, with 9 bases between. Germline V gene lookup returns CDR1 SGHVS and CDR2 FQNEAQ. This CDR3 reads CASSGGRNEKLFF. DNA for the CDR3: TGTGCCAGCAGCGGGGGACGAAATGAAAAACTGTTTTTT.

Many counts were recorded for this clonotype. The V and J genes are TRBV6-6 and TRBJ1-2, with D uncertain. Germline V gene data show CDR1 as MNHNY and CDR2 as SVGAGI (reference sequence). The CDR3 is 15 residues long. V gave up 5 bases and J gave up 0 bases, with 13 bases separating them. CDR3 sequence reads: CASSLGSGTNYGYTF. The DNA of the CDR3 is TGTGCCAGCAGTCTCGGCTCGGGCACTAACTATGGCTACACCTTC.